This TCR beta chain was identified in a study of lymphopenia after photon versus proton radiotherapy. Study-wide results and limits: A bigger post-nadir fall in TCR diversity correlated inversely with survival time in deceased patients. After the lymphocyte nadir, photon-treated repertoires showed oligoclonal expansion, especially of CD8+ Temra cells.

The V and J ends lost 0 bases and 3 bases respectively, with 14 bases between them. The germline CDR1 and CDR2 sequences are LGHNA and YNFKEQ. CDR3 length: 17 residues. This clone was seen a few times. Its antigen is as yet unknown. Measured with immunoSEQ multiplex PCR; TCRdb has only the in-frame clones, and not every one. Found here are roughly 61,000 clones, about 90% of them singletons; the top ten hold around 13%. The chain is built from TRBV4-2 and TRBJ2-2; possible D gene TRBD2, 5 bases. Sequencing used peripheral blood, obtained from a patient treated with proton-based radiotherapy. This sequence originates from a man at least 80 years old with esophageal cancer. This chain's CDR3 is CASSQDKRGRDTGELFF. The CDR3 DNA reads as TGTGCCAGCAGCCAAGATAAGAGAGGGCGCGACACCGGGGAGCTGTTTTTT.